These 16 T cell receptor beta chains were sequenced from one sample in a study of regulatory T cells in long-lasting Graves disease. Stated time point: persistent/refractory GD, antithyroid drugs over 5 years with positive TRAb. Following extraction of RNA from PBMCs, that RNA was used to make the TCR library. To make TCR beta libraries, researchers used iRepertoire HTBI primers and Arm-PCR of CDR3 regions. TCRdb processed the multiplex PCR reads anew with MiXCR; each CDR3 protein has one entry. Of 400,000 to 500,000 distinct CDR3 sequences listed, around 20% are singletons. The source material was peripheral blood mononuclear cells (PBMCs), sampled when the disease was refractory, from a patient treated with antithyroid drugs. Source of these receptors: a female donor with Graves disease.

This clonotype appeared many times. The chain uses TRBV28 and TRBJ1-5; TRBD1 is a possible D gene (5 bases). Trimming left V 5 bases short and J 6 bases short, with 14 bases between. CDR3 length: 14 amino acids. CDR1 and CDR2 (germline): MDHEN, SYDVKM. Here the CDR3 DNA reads TGTGCCAGCAGTCCTATGGGGGTTCCTCAGCCCCAGCATTTT. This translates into CASSPMGVPQPQHF.

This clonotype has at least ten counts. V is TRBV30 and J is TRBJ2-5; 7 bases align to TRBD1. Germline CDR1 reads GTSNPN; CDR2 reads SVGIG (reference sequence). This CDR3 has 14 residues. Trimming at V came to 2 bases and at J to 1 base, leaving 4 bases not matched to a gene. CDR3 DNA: TGTGCCTGGAGTTCAACAGGGGCCCAAGAGACCCAGTACTTC. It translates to CAWSSTGAQETQYF.

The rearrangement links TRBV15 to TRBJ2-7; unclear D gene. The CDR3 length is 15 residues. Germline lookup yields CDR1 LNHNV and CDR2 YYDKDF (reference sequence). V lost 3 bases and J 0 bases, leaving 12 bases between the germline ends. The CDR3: CATSSSVEFSYEQYF. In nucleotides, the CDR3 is TGTGCCACCAGCAGTTCTGTGGAGTTCTCCTACGAGCAGTACTTC.

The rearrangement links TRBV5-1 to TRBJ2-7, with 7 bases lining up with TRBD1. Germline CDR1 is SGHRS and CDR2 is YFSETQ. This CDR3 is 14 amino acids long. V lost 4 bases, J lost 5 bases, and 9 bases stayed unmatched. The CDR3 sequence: CASSPTGWADEQYF. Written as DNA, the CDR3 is TGCGCCAGCAGCCCGACAGGGTGGGCCGACGAGCAGTACTTC.

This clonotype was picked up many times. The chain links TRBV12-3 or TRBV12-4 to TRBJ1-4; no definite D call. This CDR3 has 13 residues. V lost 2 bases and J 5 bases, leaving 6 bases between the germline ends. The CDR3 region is CASSLLGNEKLFF. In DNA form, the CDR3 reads TGTGCCAGCAGTTTACTGGGAAATGAAAAACTGTTTTTT.

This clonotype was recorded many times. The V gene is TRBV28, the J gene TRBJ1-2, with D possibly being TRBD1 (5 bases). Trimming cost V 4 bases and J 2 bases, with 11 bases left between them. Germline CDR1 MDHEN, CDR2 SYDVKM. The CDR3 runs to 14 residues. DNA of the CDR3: TGTGCCAGCAGTTCCGGGACCTTCAACTATGGCTACACCTTC. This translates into CASSSGTFNYGYTF.

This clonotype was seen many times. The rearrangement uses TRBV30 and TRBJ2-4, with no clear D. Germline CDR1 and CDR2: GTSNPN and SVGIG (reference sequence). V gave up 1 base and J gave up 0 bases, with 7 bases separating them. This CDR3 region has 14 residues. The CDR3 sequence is CAWSGRIAKNIQYF. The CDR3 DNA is TGTGCCTGGAGTGGACGAATAGCCAAAAACATTCAGTACTTC.

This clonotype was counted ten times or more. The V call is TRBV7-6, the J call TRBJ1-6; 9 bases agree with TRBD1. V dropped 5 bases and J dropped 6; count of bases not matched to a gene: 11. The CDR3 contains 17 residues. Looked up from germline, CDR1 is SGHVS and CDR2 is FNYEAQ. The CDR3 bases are TGTGCCAGCAGCCCAGTCGGGGACAGGGTGTTTAATTCACCCCTCCACTTT. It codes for CASSPVGDRVFNSPLHF.

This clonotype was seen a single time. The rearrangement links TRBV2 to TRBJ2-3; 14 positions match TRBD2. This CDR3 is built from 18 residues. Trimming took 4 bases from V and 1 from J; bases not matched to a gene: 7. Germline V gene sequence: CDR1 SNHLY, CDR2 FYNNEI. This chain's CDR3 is CASSATSGRAKGTDTQYF. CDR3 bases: TGTGCCAGCAGTGCGACTAGCGGGAGGGCCAAAGGCACAGATACGCAGTATTTT.

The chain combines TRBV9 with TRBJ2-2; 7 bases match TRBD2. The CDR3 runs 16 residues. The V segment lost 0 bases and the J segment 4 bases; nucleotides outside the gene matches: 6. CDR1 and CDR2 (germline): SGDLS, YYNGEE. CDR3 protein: CASSVGSGILTGELFF. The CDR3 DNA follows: TGTGCCAGCAGCGTAGGGAGCGGGATTCTCACCGGGGAGCTGTTTTTT.

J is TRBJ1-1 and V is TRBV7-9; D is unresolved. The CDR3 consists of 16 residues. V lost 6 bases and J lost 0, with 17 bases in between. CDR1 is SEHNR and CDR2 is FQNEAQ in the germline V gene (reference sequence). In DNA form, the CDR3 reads TGTGCCAGCAGTCTTATGGGAGGGCTAATGAACACTGAAGCTTTCTTT. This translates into CASSLMGGLMNTEAFF.

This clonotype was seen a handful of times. CDR3 in DNA: TGTGCCAGCAGTGAATCGGGCAGGGAGACCGGGGAGCTGTTTTTT. The encoded protein is CASSESGRETGELFF. The genes are TRBV25-1 and TRBJ2-2; D is tentatively TRBD1 or TRBD2 (5 bases each). Per germline, CDR1 MGHDK and CDR2 SYGVNS. The CDR3 has 15 residues. Trimming pared 1 base from V and 5 bases from J, leaving 11 bases between. The full variable domain, completed using reference TRBV25-1 and TRBJ2-2, is EADIYQTPRYLVIGTGKKITLECSQTMGHDKMYWYQQDPGMELHLIHYSYGVNSTEKGDLSSESTVSRIRTEHFPLTLESARPSHTSQYLCASSESGRETGELFFGEGSRLTVL.

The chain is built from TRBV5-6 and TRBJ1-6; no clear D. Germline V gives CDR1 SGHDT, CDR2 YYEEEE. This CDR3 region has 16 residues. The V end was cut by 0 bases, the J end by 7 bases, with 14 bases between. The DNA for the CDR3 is TGTGCCAGCAGCTTGGACAGAGGCGCTGCGAATTCACCCCTCCACTTT. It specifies CASSLDRGAANSPLHF.

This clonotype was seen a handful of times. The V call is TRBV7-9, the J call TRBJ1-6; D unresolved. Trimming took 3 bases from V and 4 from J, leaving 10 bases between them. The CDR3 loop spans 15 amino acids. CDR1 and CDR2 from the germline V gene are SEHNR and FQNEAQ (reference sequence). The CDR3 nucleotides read TGTGCCAGCAGCTTGGATGCTTCTTATAATTCACCCCTCCACTTT. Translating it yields CASSLDASYNSPLHF.

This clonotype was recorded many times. The CDR3 DNA follows: TGTGCCAGCAGGGCGCTGACTAGCGGGAGTGTAAAGAGGAACGAGCAGTACTTC. Amino acids: CASRALTSGSVKRNEQYF. V is TRBV2 and J is TRBJ2-7, with TRBD2 identical over 12 bases. The V gene's germline CDR1 is SNHLY and CDR2 FYNNEI. The CDR3 is 18 amino acids. The V gene end was trimmed by 6 bases and the J gene end by 5 bases; junction bases not matched to a gene: 17.

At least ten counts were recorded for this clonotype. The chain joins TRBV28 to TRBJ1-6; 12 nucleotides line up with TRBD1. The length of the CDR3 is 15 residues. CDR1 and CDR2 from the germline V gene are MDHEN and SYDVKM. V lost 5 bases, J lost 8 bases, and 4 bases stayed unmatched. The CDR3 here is CASSTRDRGHSPLHF. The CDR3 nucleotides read TGTGCCAGCAGTACCCGGGACAGGGGGCATTCACCCCTCCACTTT.